Listed below are T cell receptor beta chains from one sample, sequenced in a study of human T cells and chemical hapten exposure. Via MiXCR, TCRdb re-called the RACE reads, giving one row per CDR3 protein. Counted here are fewer than 85,000 distinct CDR3 sequences, roughly 10% occurring once; the ten biggest clones make up 2% to 3%. The sample was whole blood, taken in connection with sensitization to the hapten diphenylcyclopropenone (DPC). The receptors derive from a woman in her thirties with alopecia areata. Some clones in this sample may be carry-over from other donors' samples. CDR3s include the opening cysteine and the closing phenylalanine or tryptophan. Each record gives: D gene, V gene, clone size, J gene, CDR3 DNA, CDR3 protein. The D gene is left open where the match is weak. Clone size is shown for a subset of rows, as once, few, many or a class of expanded clone.

TRBD2	TRBV4-3	many	TRBJ2-3	TGCGCCAGCAGCCTGTTGGCGGCTAGCGGGGGTTCGACAGATACGCAGTATTTT	CASSLLAASGGSTDTQYF
NA	TRBV12-3/TRBV12-4	many	TRBJ2-7	TGTGCCAGCAGTTCATCAGAGGTGTTCACGGGCGAGCAGTACTTC	CASSSSEVFTGEQYF
TRBD1	TRBV29-1	many	TRBJ2-3	TGCAGCGTTGAAGTGGGACAGCATACGCAGTATTTT	CSVEVGQHTQYF
NA	TRBV29-1	many	TRBJ1-1	TGCAGCGCCGAAGGTTCAGGGTCTCCTGAAGCTTTCTTT	CSAEGSGSPEAFF
NA	TRBV28	NA	TRBJ2-7	TGTGCCAGCAGTTTATTAAAGGTGAACGAGCAGTACTTC	CASSLLKVNEQYF
NA	TRBV5-1	NA	TRBJ1-3	TGCGCCAGCAGCTTGGACGGTGGAAACACCATATATTTT	CASSLDGGNTIYF
NA	TRBV6-2/TRBV6-3	many	TRBJ1-6	TGTGCCAGCAGTTACTCGATCCGTACGACCGGAGAGGTATCACCCCTCCACTTT	CASSYSIRTTGEVSPLHF
NA	TRBV12-3/TRBV12-4	few	TRBJ1-5	TGTGCCAGCAGAGCAGGGGTTGTTCAGCCCCAGCATTTT	CASRAGVVQPQHF
TRBD2	TRBV5-1	many	TRBJ2-3	TGCGCCAGCAGCGCCGGGACTAGGGGGGAAGATACGCAGTATTTT	CASSAGTRGEDTQYF
NA	TRBV29-1	many	TRBJ2-7	TGCAGCGTTGGCAACATGCTCCTTCCTTACGAGCAGTACTTC	CSVGNMLLPYEQYF
TRBD2	TRBV7-6	NA	TRBJ2-3	TGTGCCAGCAGCGCCGGGGGGAGGAAGGTAGATACGCAGTATTTT	CASSAGGRKVDTQYF
TRBD2	TRBV10-3	many	TRBJ2-7	TGTGCCATCAGTGATGCGGGACTAGCGTACGAGCAGTACTTC	CAISDAGLAYEQYF
TRBD2	TRBV11-1	few	TRBJ2-7	TGTGCCAGCAGCGGGGGACTAGCCTTCGAGCAGTACTTC	CASSGGLAFEQYF
NA	TRBV20-1	NA	TRBJ2-7	TGCAGTACCAAGGGCGCAGTCTACGAGCAGTACTTC	CSTKGAVYEQYF
TRBD1	TRBV6-5	many	TRBJ2-1	TGTGCCAGCAGTTACCTAGGGGGCAGCTACAATGAGCAGTTCTTC	CASSYLGGSYNEQFF
NA	TRBV5-6	many	TRBJ2-2	TGTGCCAGCAGCTTCGGACACCAGAACACCGGGGAGCTGTTTTTT	CASSFGHQNTGELFF
TRBD1	TRBV6-2/TRBV6-3	NA	TRBJ1-6	TGTGCCAGCAGTTATGACAGGGGCGGTTATTCACCCCTCCACTTT	CASSYDRGGYSPLHF
TRBD2	TRBV20-1	many	TRBJ2-5	TGCAGTGCCCCGCCAAGCGGGAGGGGGTTAAAGACCCAGTACTTC	CSAPPSGRGLKTQYF
TRBD1	TRBV28	many	TRBJ1-2	TGTGCCAGCAGCAGACAGGGGGAAGTGAAGGGCTACACCTTC	CASSRQGEVKGYTF
NA	TRBV2	NA	TRBJ2-4	TGTGCCAGCAGTGAAAGCGCTGTCCAGGGGGCCAAAAACATTCAGTACTTC	CASSESAVQGAKNIQYF
NA	TRBV11-1	few	TRBJ2-7	TGTGCCAGCAGCTTAGCGAGGACAGCCTACTACGAGCAGTACTTC	CASSLARTAYYEQYF
NA	TRBV7-3	many	TRBJ2-5	TGTGCCAGCAGCTTAGACGGGAGTTGGACCCAGTACTTC	CASSLDGSWTQYF
NA	TRBV5-1	NA	TRBJ1-1	TGCGCCAGCAGCCCTGGAGACGGGAACACTGAAGCTTTCTTT	CASSPGDGNTEAFF
NA	TRBV20-1	NA	TRBJ2-3	TGCAGTGCTAGCTCCGGGGGCGCGACAGATACGCAGTATTTT	CSASSGGATDTQYF
NA	TRBV29-1	many	TRBJ2-1	TGCAGCGTTTTAGGGGACAAGTACTACAATGAGCAGTTCTTC	CSVLGDKYYNEQFF
TRBD2	TRBV28	NA	TRBJ2-7	TGTGCCAGCAGTGGCCCTAGCGGGAATTACGAGCAGTACTTC	CASSGPSGNYEQYF
NA	TRBV29-1	few	TRBJ1-2	TGCAGCGTTGATGGGGGAGGCTACACCTTC	CSVDGGGYTF
NA	TRBV30	NA	TRBJ1-1	TGTGCCTGGAGTGTAGGCGCTGAAGCTTTCTTT	CAWSVGAEAFF
TRBD2	TRBV28	many	TRBJ2-7	TGTGCCAGCAGTTGGGCGGGAGGCCAGCAGTACTTC	CASSWAGGQQYF
NA	TRBV20-1	many	TRBJ2-7	TGCAGTGCTAGACCCTCTGGCGGGGCTCCCTACGAGCAGTACTTC	CSARPSGGAPYEQYF
TRBD1	TRBV20-1	many	TRBJ2-1	TGCAGTGCTAGAGGGGACAGGCTTGTCCATGAGCAGTTCTTC	CSARGDRLVHEQFF
NA	TRBV12-3/TRBV12-4	few	TRBJ1-2	TGTGCCAGCAGTCCGGGACCCGAAGGCTACACCTTC	CASSPGPEGYTF
NA	TRBV28	many	TRBJ1-2	TGTGCCAGCAGTCTAGTGAATAACGGCTACACCTTC	CASSLVNNGYTF
TRBD1	TRBV6-2/TRBV6-3	many	TRBJ1-1	TGTGCCAGCACCCGGGACAGGGGGCCCACTGAAGCTTTCTTT	CASTRDRGPTEAFF
NA	TRBV29-1	many	TRBJ2-5	TGCAGCGTTGTAAGAGGGCTCGGGGAGACCCAGTACTTC	CSVVRGLGETQYF
NA	TRBV29-1	many	TRBJ1-1	TGCAGCGTCAGAGGGGCTTCGGCTGACACTGAAGCTTTCTTT	CSVRGASADTEAFF
NA	TRBV25-1	many	TRBJ1-3	TGTGCCAGCAGTGAAAACAGAAACACCATATATTTT	CASSENRNTIYF
NA	TRBV24-1	many	TRBJ2-1	TGTGCCACTAGCCGAGGGTACAATGAGCAGTTCTTC	CATSRGYNEQFF
NA	TRBV13	many	TRBJ2-4	TGTGCCAGCGGATCAAGAGGGAGCGAAAACATTCAGTACTTC	CASGSRGSENIQYF
NA	TRBV28	NA	TRBJ2-3	TGTGCCAGCAGTTCTAGGGTCCAGGTAGATACGCAGTATTTT	CASSSRVQVDTQYF
NA	TRBV6-5	many	TRBJ1-1	TGTGCCAGCAGTTTTACCGGTCACATGAACACTGAAGCTTTCTTT	CASSFTGHMNTEAFF
NA	TRBV7-8	many	TRBJ1-5	TGTGCCAGCAGCGGGACTCAGGATCAGCCCCAGCATTTT	CASSGTQDQPQHF
TRBD1	TRBV6-2/TRBV6-3	many	TRBJ1-2	TGTGCCAGCAGTTACCGGGACAGGGACGGCTACACCTTC	CASSYRDRDGYTF
NA	TRBV20-1	many	TRBJ1-5	TGCAGTGCTAGAGTCCGGGGCCGAGGTGGCAATCAGCCCCAGCATTTT	CSARVRGRGGNQPQHF
TRBD1	TRBV6-1	many	TRBJ1-6	TGTGCCAGCAGTGAATTTACAGGGGAAAATTCACCCCTCCACTTT	CASSEFTGENSPLHF
NA	TRBV4-3	few	TRBJ2-2	TGCGCCAGCAGCCAAGAATCCAGGGGCTTCTCGAACACCGGGGAGCTGTTTTTT	CASSQESRGFSNTGELFF